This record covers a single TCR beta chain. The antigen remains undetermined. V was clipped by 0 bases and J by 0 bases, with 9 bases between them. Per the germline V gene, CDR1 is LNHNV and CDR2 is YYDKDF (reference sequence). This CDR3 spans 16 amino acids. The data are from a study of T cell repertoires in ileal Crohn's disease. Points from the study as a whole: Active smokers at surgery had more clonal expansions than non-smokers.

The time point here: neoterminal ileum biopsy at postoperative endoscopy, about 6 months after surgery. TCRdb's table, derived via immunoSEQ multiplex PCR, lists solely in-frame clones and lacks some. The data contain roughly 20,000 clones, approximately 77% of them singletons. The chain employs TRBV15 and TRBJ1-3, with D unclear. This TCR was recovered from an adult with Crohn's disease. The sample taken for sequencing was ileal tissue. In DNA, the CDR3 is TGTGCCACCAGCAGAGACCAAGCCTACTCTGGAAACACCATATATTTT. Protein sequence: CATSRDQAYSGNTIYF.